Listed here are 6 T cell receptor beta chains from one sample, sequenced in a study of T-cell reconstitution after alpha-beta-depleted transplantation in children. Unique molecular identifiers were used to barcode this TCRbeta library. Via MiXCR, TCRdb re-called the PCR reads, giving one row per CDR3 protein. Counted here are hundreds of thousands of distinct CDR3 sequences, roughly 17% occurring once; the ten biggest clones make up approximately 1.1%. The source was PBMCs from the stem cell graft donor, collected from the stem cell graft. The receptor set was obtained from a human donor who donated a stem cell graft to a child with acute myeloid leukemia.

The chain has TRBV24-1 and TRBJ2-3, with D uncertain. The germline V gene has CDR1 KGHDR and CDR2 SFDVKD. The CDR3 covers 13 residues. V was trimmed by 4 bases and J by 1 base, leaving 5 bases between them. The CDR3 DNA follows: TGTGCCACCAGTGAGCGCGGCACAGATACGCAGTATTTT. Amino acids: CATSERGTDTQYF.

This clonotype appeared many times. This chain uses TRBV29-1 with TRBJ2-5; 8 nucleotides line up with TRBD1. Per germline, CDR1 SQVTM and CDR2 ANQGSEA. After removal of 6 bases from V and 2 bases from J, the junction contained 11 bases not matched to a gene. The CDR3 runs 15 residues. CDR3 amino acids: CSVTPGTGPQETQYF. Written as DNA, the CDR3 is TGCAGCGTCACTCCCGGGACAGGACCTCAAGAGACCCAGTACTTC. Full variable domain (outside the CDR3, taken from reference TRBV29-1 and TRBJ2-5): SAVISQKPSRDICQRGTSLTIQCQVDSQVTMMFWYRQQPGQSLTLIATANQGSEATYESGFVIDKFPISRPNLTFSTLTVSNMSPEDSSIYLCSVTPGTGPQETQYFGPGTRLLVL.

The chain combines TRBV15 with TRBJ1-5, with TRBD1 matching over 9 bases. Per the germline V gene, CDR1 is LNHNV and CDR2 is YYDKDF (reference sequence). The CDR3 runs 18 residues. J lost 2 bases, V lost 2 bases, and 10 bases had no gene match. DNA for the CDR3: TGTGCCACCAGCAGATATTCTCCCCGGGACAGGGGCAATCAGCCCCAGCATTTT. Amino acids: CATSRYSPRDRGNQPQHF.

This clonotype was detected many times. The V and J genes are TRBV7-9 and TRBJ2-2; 7 nucleotides align to TRBD1. This CDR3 comprises 16 residues. V lost 4 bases to trimming and J lost 0 bases; unmatched junction nucleotides: 5. CDR1 SEHNR and CDR2 FQNEAQ come from the germline V gene (reference sequence). The CDR3: CASSSGQPANTGELFF. The CDR3 DNA reads as TGTGCCAGCAGCTCGGGACAGCCGGCGAACACCGGGGAGCTGTTTTTT.

The CDR3 DNA reads as TGTGCCAGCAGCTTAGGGACAGGGGATATGTGGAGCTACACCTTC. The encoded protein is CASSLGTGDMWSYTF. The rearrangement links TRBV7-2 to TRBJ1-2, with TRBD1 matching 9 bases. V was clipped by 1 base and J by 9 bases; unmatched bases: 9. The CDR3 is made up of 15 amino acids. Germline V gene sequence: CDR1 SGHTA, CDR2 FQGNSA.

The chain has TRBV7-8 and TRBJ2-2, with D perhaps TRBD1 or TRBD2 (6 bases each). Trimming removed 6 bases from V and 5 bases from J, with 10 bases in between. This CDR3 has 13 residues. CDR1 and CDR2 (germline): SGHVS, FQNEAQ. The CDR3 coding sequence is TGTGCCAGCAGGGAGGGGGGTACCGGGGAGCTGTTTTTT. This gives the protein CASREGGTGELFF.